This T cell receptor beta chain was profiled in a study of blood T cell repertoires in COVID-19. Looking at the study overall: Samples of COVID-19 (acute and convalescent) were obtained from the United States, Italy and Spain. T cells, B-cell-depleted T cells, or PBMCs provided the cDNA or gDNA that served as material.

V dropped 3 bases and J dropped 1; count of bases not matched to a gene: 1. Germline values: CDR1 MNHNS, CDR2 SASEGT. This CDR3 contains 15 residues. Under the authors' procedure: Counts of nucleated cells, estimated from reference gene primer amplification, were obtained. The repertoire was sequenced with immunoSEQ multiplex PCR; TCRdb's copy has only in-frame clones and lacks some. V, J and clone size derive from that table, while D and trimming were established from the DNA sequence. The repertoire consists of 130,000 to 150,000 clones, with 85% occurring once and the leading ten covering 2.5% to 3%.

Sequenced input: peripheral blood. The receptor comes from a woman aged 40 to 50 with active or convalescent COVID-19. The chain couples TRBV6-1 to TRBJ2-3; 10 bases are shared with TRBD2. The chain's CDR3 is CASSDSGGRTDTQYF. The DNA for the CDR3 is TGTGCCAGCAGTGATAGCGGGGGGCGCACAGATACGCAGTATTTT.